This entry lists 3 T cell receptor beta chains sequenced from one sample in a study of T cell responses to AZD1222 COVID-19 vaccine. Data came from immunoSEQ multiplex PCR; TCRdb stores just in-frame clones and leaves some out. The sample shows more than 110,000 clones, approximately 92% of them seen only once. Here the sequenced sample was peripheral blood, taken 28 days after the second AZD1222 dose. These receptors all stem from an adult who received the AZD1222 COVID-19 vaccine.

The chain uses TRBV12-3 or TRBV12-4 and TRBJ1-5; D remains ambiguous. V lost 9 bases and J lost 0, with 6 bases in between. The CDR3 contains 12 residues. The CDR3 DNA is TGTGCCAGTAGGGATAGCAATCAGCCCCAGCATTTT. The encoded protein is CASRDSNQPQHF.

This chain connects TRBV27 to TRBJ1-6, with D possibly matching TRBD1 (6 bases). Germline CDR1 reads MNHEY; CDR2 reads SMNVEV (reference sequence). The V end was cut by 7 bases, the J end by 8 bases, with 18 bases between. The CDR3 spans 15 residues. The CDR3 sequence is CASTPGAPGDSPLHF. The CDR3 nucleotides read TGTGCCAGCACTCCGGGGGCCCCTGGGGATTCACCCCTCCACTTT.

In its sample, this clone was seen once. The chain has TRBV5-6 and TRBJ1-2, with 9 nucleotides matching TRBD1. Germline V gene data show CDR1 as SGHDT and CDR2 as YYEEEE. V gave up 3 bases and J gave up 2 bases; unmatched junction bases: 2. CDR3 length: 14 residues. DNA of the CDR3: TGTGCCAGCAGCTACGGGACAGGGAACTATGGCTACACCTTC. It codes for CASSYGTGNYGYTF.